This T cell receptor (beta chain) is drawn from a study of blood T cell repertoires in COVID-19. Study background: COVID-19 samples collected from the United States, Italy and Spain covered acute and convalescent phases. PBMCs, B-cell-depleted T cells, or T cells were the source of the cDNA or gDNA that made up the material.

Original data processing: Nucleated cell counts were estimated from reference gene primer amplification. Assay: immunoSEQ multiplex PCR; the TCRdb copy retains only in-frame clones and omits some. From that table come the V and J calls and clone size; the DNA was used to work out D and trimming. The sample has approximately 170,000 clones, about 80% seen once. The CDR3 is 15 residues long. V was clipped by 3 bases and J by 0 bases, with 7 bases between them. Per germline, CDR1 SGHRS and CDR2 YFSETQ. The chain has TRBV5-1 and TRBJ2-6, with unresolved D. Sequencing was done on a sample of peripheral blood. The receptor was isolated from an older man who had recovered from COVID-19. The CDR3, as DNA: TGCGCCAGCAGCTCTCAACTCTCTGGGGCCAACGTCCTGACTTTC. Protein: CASSSQLSGANVLTF.